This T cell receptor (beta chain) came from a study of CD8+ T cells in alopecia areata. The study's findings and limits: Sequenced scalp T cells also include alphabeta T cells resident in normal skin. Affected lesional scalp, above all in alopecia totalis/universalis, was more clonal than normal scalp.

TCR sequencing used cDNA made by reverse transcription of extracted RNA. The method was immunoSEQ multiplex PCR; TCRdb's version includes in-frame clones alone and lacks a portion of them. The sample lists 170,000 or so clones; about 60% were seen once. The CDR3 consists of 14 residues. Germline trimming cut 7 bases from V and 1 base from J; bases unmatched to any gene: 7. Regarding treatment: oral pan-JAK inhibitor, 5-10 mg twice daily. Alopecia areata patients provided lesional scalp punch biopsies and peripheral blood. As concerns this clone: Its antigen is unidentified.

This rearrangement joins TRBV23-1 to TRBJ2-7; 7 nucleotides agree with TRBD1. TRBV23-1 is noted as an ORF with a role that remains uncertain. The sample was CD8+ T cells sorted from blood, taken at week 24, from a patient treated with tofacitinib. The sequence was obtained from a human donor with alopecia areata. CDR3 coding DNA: TGCGCCAGCATGAGGGGGCCCGTATCCTACGAGCAGTACTTC. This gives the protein CASMRGPVSYEQYF.